This T cell receptor (beta chain) was sequenced in a study of blood T cell repertoires in COVID-19. Study-wide context: There were acute and convalescent COVID-19 samples, and they came from the United States, Italy and Spain.

Participants spanned ages about 18 to 100 years and resided in fewer than 30 US areas. Cohort allocation depended upon clinical history that participants reported. Profiling relied on immunoSEQ multiplex PCR, and the TCRdb table lists in-frame clones only, not all of them. The sample consists of 150,000 to 200,000 clones, 75% to 85% of them appearing once. V dropped 6 bases and J dropped 4; count of bases not matched to a gene: 7. The germline gives CDR1 MNHEY, CDR2 SVGAGI. The CDR3 loop spans 15 amino acids. The source material was PBMCs or T cells enriched from blood (not recorded which). The chain employs TRBV6-5 and TRBJ1-3, with TRBD1 matching 9 bases. This TCR came from a woman aged 45-59 years with acute COVID-19. The CDR3: CASRPGQGGGNTIYF. CDR3 bases: TGTGCCAGCAGACCGGGACAGGGTGGAGGAAACACCATATATTTT.